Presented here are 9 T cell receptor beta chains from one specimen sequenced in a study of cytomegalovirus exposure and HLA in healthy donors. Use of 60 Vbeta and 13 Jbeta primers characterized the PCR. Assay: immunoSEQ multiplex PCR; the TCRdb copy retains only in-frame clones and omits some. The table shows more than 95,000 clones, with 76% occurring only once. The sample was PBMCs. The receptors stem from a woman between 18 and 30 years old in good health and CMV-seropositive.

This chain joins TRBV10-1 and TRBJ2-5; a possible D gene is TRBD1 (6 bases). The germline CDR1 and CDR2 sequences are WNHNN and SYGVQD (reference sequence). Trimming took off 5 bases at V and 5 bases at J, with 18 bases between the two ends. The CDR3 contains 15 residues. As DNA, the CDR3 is TGCGCCAGCAGTTCCTCCGGGACAATTGGGGAGACCCAGTACTTC. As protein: CASSSSGTIGETQYF.

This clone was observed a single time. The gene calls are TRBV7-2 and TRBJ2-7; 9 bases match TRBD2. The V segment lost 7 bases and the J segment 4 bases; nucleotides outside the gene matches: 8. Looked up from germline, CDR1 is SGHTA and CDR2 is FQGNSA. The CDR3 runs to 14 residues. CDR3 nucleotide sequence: TGTGCCAGCAACCCGGGACTAGCCCGATACGAGCAGTACTTC. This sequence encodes CASNPGLARYEQYF.

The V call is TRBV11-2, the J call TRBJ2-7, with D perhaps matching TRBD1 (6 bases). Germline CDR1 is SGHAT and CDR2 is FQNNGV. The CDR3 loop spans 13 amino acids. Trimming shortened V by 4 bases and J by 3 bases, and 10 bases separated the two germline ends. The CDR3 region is CASSWDNFYEQYF. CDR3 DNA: TGTGCCAGCAGCTGGGACAATTTCTACGAGCAGTACTTC.

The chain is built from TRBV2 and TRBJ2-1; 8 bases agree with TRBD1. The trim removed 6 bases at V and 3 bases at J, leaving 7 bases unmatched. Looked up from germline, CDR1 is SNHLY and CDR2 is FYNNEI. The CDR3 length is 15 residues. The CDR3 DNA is TGTGCCAGCAGGGGACAGGCTATAATCTACAATGAGCAGTTCTTC. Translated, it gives CASRGQAIIYNEQFF.

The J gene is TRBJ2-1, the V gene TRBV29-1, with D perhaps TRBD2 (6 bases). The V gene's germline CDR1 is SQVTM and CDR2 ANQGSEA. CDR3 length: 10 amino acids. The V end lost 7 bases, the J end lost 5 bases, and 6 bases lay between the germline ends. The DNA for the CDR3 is TGCAGCGGGGGGGACAATGAGCAGTTCTTC. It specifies CSGGDNEQFF.

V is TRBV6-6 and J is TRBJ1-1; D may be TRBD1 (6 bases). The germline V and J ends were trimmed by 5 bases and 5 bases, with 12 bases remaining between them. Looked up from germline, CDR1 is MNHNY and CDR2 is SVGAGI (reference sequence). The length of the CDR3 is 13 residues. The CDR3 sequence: CASSPLGQTEAFF. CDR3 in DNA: TGTGCCAGCAGTCCCCTCGGACAGACTGAAGCTTTCTTT.

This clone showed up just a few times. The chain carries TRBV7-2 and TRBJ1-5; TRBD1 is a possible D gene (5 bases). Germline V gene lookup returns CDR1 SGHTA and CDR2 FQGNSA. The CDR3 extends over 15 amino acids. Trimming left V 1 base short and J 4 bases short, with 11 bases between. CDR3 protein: CASSLEGHGNQPQHF. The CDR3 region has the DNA TGTGCCAGCAGCTTAGAGGGGCACGGAAATCAGCCCCAGCATTTT.

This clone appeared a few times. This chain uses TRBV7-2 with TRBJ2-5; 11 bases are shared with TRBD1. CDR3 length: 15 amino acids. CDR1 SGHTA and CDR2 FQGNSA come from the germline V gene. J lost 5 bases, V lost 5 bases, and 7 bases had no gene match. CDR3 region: CASSPGQGARETQYF. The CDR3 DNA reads TGTGCCAGCAGCCCCGGACAGGGGGCGCGGGAGACCCAGTACTTC. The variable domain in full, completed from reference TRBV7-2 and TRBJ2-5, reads GAGVSQSPSNKVTEKGKDVELRCDPISGHTALYWYRQSLGQGLEFLIYFQGNSAPDKSGLPSDRFSAERTGGSVSTLTIQRTQQEDSAVYLCASSPGQGARETQYFGPGTRLLVL.

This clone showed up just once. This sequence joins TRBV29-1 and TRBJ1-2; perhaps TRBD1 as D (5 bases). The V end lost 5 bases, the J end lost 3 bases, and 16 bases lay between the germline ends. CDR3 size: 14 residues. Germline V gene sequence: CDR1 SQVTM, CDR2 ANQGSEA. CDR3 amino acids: CSVQPEWGDYGYTF. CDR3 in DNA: TGCAGCGTTCAACCCGAATGGGGCGACTATGGCTACACCTTC.